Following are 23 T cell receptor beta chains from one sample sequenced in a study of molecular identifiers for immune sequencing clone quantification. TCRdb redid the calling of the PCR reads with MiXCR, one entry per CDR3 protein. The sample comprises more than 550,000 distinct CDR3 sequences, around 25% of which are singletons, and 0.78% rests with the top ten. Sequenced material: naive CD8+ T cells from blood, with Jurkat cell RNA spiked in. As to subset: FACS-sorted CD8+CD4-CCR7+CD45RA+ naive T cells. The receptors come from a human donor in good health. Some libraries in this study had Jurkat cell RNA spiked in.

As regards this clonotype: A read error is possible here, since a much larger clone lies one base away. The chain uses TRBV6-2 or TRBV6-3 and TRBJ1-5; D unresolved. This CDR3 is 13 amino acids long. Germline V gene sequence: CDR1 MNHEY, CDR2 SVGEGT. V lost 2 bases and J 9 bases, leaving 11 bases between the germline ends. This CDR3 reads CASSYRVLSPQHF. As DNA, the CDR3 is TGTGCCAGCAGTTACCGGGTGCTATCGCCCCAGCATTTT.

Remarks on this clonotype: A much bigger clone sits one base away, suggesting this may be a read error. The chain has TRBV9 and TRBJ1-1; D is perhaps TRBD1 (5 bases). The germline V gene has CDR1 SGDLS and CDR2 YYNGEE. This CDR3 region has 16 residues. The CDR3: CASSYTGTSSGTEAIF. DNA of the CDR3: TGTGCCAGCAGTTACACAGGAACCTCCTCTGGCACTGAAGCTATCTTT.

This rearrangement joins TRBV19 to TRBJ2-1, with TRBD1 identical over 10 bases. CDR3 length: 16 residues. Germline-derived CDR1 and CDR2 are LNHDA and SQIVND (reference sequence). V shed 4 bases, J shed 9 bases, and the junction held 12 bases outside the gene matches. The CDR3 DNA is TGTGCCAGTAGTACAGACAGGGGGCGCATCTATAGTGAGCAGTTCTTC. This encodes CASSTDRGRIYSEQFF.

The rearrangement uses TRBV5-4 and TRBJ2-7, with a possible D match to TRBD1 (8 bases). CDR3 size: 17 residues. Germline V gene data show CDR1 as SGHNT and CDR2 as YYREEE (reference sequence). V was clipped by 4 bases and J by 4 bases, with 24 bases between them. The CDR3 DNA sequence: TGTGCCAGCAGCGGGAGGGAGGGACAGGCTGCCGGGTACGAGCAGTACTTC. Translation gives CASSGREGQAAGYEQYF.

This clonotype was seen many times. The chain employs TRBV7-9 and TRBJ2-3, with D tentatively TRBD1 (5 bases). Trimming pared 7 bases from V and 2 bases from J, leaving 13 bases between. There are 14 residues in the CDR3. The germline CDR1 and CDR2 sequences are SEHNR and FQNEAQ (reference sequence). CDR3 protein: CASIHIQVTDTQYF. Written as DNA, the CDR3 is TGTGCCAGCATCCACATACAGGTCACAGATACGCAGTATTTT.

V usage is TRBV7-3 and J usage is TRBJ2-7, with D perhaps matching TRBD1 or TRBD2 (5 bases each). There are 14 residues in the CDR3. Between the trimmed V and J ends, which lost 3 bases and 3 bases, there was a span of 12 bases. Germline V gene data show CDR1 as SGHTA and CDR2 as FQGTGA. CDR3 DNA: TGTGCCAGCAGCTTTGGGGGACGATACTACGAGCAGTACTTC. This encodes CASSFGGRYYEQYF.

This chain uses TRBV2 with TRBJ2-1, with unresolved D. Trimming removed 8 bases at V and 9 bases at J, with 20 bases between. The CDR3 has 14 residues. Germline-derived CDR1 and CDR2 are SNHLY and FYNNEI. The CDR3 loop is CASPGPSVRGEQFF. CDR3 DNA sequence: TGTGCCAGCCCCGGGCCATCTGTGCGTGGTGAGCAGTTCTTC.

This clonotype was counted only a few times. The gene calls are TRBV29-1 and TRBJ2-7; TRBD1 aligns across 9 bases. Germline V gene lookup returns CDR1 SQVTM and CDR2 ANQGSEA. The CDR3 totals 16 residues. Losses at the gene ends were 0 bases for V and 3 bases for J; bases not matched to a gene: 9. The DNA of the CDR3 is TGCAGCGTTGAAGATCGAAGTCGGGACAGGGACTACGAGCAGTACTTC. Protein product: CSVEDRSRDRDYEQYF.

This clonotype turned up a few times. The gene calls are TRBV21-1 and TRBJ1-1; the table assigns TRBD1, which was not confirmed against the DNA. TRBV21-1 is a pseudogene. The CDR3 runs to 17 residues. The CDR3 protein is CASSRTTGSDTNTEAFF. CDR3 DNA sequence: TGTGCCAGCAGCCGGACGACAGGGAGTGACACGAACACTGAAGCTTTCTTT.

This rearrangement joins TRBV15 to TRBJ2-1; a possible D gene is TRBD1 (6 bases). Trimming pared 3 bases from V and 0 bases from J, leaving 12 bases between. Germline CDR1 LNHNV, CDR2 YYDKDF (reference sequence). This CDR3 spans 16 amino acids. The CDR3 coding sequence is TGTGCCACCAGCAGGATCAGGGGATTCTCCTACAATGAGCAGTTCTTC. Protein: CATSRIRGFSYNEQFF.

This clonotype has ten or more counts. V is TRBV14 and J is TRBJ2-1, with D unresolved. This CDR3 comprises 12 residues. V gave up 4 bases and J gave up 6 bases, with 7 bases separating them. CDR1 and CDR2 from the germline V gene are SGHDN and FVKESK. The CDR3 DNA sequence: TGTGCCAGCAGCCCATCAGCCAATGAGCAGTTCTTC. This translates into CASSPSANEQFF.

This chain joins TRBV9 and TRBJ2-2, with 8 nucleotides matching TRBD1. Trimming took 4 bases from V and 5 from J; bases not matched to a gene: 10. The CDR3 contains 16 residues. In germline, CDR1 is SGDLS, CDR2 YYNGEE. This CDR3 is CASSIDRGRETGELFF. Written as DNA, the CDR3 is TGTGCCAGCAGCATTGACAGGGGACGCGAGACCGGGGAGCTGTTTTTT.

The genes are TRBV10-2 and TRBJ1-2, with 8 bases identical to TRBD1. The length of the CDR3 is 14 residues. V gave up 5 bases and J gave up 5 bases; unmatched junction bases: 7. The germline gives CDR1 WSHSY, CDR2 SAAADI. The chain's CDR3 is CASSLDREGYGYTF. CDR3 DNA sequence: TGCGCCAGCAGTTTGGACAGGGAGGGGTATGGCTACACCTTC.

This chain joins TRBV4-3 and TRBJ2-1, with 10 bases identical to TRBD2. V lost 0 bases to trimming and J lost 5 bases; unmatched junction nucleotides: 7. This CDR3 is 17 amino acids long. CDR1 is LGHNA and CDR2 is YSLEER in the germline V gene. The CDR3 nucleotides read TGCGCCAGCAGCCAAGATACGTATGGACTAGCGGACAATGAGCAGTTCTTC. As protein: CASSQDTYGLADNEQFF.

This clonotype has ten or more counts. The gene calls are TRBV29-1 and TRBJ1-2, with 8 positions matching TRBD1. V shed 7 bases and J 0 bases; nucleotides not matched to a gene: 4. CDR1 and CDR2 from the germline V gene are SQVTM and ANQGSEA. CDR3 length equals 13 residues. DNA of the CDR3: TGCAGCGGACGGACAGGGTCTAACTATGGCTACACCTTC. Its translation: CSGRTGSNYGYTF.

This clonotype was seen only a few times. CDR3 DNA: TGTGCCAGTAGTGTGGGACAGCTCATGAACACTGAAGCTTTCTTT. This sequence encodes CASSVGQLMNTEAFF. The chain combines TRBV19 with TRBJ1-1, with 7 bases that match TRBD1. Germline CDR1 reads LNHDA; CDR2 reads SQIVND (reference sequence). The ends lost 5 bases at V and 0 bases at J; junction bases unmatched: 6. This CDR3 has 15 residues.

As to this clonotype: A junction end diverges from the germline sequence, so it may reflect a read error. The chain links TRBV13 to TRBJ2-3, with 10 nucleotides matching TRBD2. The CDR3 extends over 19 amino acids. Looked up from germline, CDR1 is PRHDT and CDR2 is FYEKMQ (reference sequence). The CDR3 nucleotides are TGTGCCAGCAGCTTCACGACAGGGGCTAGCGGGGGTAGCACAGATACGCGGTATTTT. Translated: CASSFTTGASGGSTDTRYF.

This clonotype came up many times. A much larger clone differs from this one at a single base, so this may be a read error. The CDR3 DNA is TGCAGCGTTGTGGAGAACACTGAAGCTTTCTTT. It encodes CSVVENTEAFF. The chain recombines TRBV29-1 with TRBJ1-1; D unresolved. The CDR3 loop spans 11 amino acids. Trimming left V 4 bases short and J 1 base short, with 4 bases between. CDR1 and CDR2 from the germline V gene are SQVTM and ANQGSEA.

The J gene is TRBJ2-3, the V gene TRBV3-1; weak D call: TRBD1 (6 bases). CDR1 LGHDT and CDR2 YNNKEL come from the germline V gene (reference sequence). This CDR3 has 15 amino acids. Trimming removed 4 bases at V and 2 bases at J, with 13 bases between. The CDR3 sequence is CASSPFGGDTDTQYF. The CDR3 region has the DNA TGTGCCAGCAGCCCTTTTGGGGGCGACACAGATACGCAGTATTTT.

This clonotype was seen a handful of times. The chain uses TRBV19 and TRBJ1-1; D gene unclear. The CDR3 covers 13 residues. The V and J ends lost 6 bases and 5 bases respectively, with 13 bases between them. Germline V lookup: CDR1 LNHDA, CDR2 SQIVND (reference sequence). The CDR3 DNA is TGTGCCAGTAGACTCGGAGTGGTGACTGAAGCTTTCTTT. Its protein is CASRLGVVTEAFF.

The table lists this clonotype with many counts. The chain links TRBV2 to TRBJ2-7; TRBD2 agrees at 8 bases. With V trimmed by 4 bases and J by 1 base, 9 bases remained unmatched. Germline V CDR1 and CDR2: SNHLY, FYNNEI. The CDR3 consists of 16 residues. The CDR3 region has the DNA TGTGCCAGCAGTGGGCGAGCGGGAGTTCGGTCCTACGAGCAGTACTTC. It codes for CASSGRAGVRSYEQYF.

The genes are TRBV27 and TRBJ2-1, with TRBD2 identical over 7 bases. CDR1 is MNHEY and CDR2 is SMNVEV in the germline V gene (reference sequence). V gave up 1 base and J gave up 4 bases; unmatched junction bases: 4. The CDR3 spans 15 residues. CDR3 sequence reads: CASSLLSGIYNEQFF. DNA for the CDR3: TGTGCCAGCAGTTTATTAAGCGGGATATACAATGAGCAGTTCTTC.

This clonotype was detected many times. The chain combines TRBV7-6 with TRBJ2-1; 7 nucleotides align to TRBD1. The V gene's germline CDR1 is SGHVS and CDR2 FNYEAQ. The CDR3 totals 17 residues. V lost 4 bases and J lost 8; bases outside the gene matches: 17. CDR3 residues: CASSSLTGSASWYEQFF. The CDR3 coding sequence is TGTGCCAGCAGCTCGTTGACAGGGTCCGCTTCGTGGTATGAGCAGTTCTTC.